These 10 T cell receptor beta chains came from one sample sequenced in a study of persistence of HIV-infected CD4 T cells. This was the immunoSEQ version 4 assay in survey mode. Assay: immunoSEQ multiplex PCR; the TCRdb copy retains only in-frame clones and omits some. The sample carries under 15,000 clones, around 68% recorded once. Which antigens these TCRs recognize remains unknown. The stimulus was lysate of CMV-infected fibroblasts, approximately 9.7 ug/mL. CD4+ T cells upregulating both CD40 ligand and CD69 were sorted as responding cells. The starting material was CD4+ T cells sorted from PBMCs after approximately 19-hour stimulation, obtained from a patient who received antiretroviral therapy. The receptors come from an adult man with HIV who was CMV-seropositive.

The chain employs TRBV19 and TRBJ1-3; 7 nucleotides match TRBD1. J gave up 2 bases and V 3 bases, and 7 bases lay outside the gene matches. The CDR3 is 16 amino acids. Germline V gene lookup returns CDR1 LNHDA and CDR2 SQIVND (reference sequence). The CDR3 bases are TGTGCCAGTAGTATCGGGACAGCCTCCCCTGGAAACACCATATATTTT. It yields the protein CASSIGTASPGNTIYF.

This clone was detected a few times. CDR3 nucleotides: TGTGCCAGCAGTTACGGCATTTATGGGGAGCTGTTTTTT. It is translated as CASSYGIYGELFF. This chain connects TRBV27 to TRBJ2-2; D unresolved. Germline lookup yields CDR1 MNHEY and CDR2 SMNVEV (reference sequence). The CDR3 is 13 residues long. V lost 4 bases, J lost 8 bases, and 11 bases lay in between.

The chain links TRBV28 to TRBJ2-3; D remains ambiguous. The CDR3 runs 15 residues. Germline CDR1 MDHEN, CDR2 SYDVKM. V lost 4 bases, J lost 3 bases, and 14 bases lay in between. CDR3 sequence: CASSSRQLGTDTQYF. In DNA, the CDR3 is TGTGCCAGCAGTTCCAGACAATTAGGTACAGATACGCAGTATTTT.

This CDR3 is CASRYRDFYNEQFF. DNA of the CDR3: TGCGCCAGCAGGTACAGGGACTTTTACAATGAGCAGTTCTTC. The chain uses TRBV5-1 and TRBJ2-1; perhaps D is TRBD1 or TRBD2 (6 bases each). The V gene lost 5 bases and the J gene lost 4 bases, with 13 bases spanning the gap. From germline, CDR1 is SGHRS and CDR2 YFSETQ. The length of the CDR3 is 14 residues.

The chain joins TRBV29-1 to TRBJ1-2; 8 positions agree with TRBD1. The germline gives CDR1 SQVTM, CDR2 ANQGSEA. This CDR3 has 15 residues. The V segment lost 0 bases and the J segment 9 bases; nucleotides outside the gene matches: 12. The CDR3: CSVEDSTRTGKRYTF. CDR3 DNA sequence: TGCAGCGTTGAAGACTCCACCCGGACAGGGAAGCGCTACACCTTC.

This clone is medium-sized by share. The chain is built from TRBV5-1 and TRBJ2-6; D not certain. The CDR3 spans 14 residues. Germline V lookup: CDR1 SGHRS, CDR2 YFSETQ. Trimming took 0 bases from V and 0 from J, leaving 1 base between them. The CDR3 DNA sequence: TGCGCCAGCAGCTTGGACTCTGGGGCCAACGTCCTGACTTTC. Translated: CASSLDSGANVLTF.

In this sample, this clone turned up a few times. The chain links TRBV9 to TRBJ2-7; 10 bases are a match to TRBD1. J lost 6 bases, V lost 4 bases, and 10 bases had no gene match. Germline assignment: CDR1 SGDLS and CDR2 YYNGEE. The CDR3 is 15 amino acids. The CDR3 DNA reads TGTGCCAGCAGCCCGCCGGGACAGGGGCTTCGCGAGCAGTACTTC. Translating gives CASSPPGQGLREQYF.

V and J are TRBV7-6 and TRBJ2-1; TRBD1 might be the D (7 bases). This CDR3 has 16 residues. V lost 1 base and J lost 8, with 18 bases in between. Germline V gene data show CDR1 as SGHVS and CDR2 as FNYEAQ. CDR3 nucleotides: TGTGCCAGCAGCTTAGGCGGGACAGAGGGGGTCGATGAGCAGTTCTTC. This codes for CASSLGGTEGVDEQFF.

The CDR3 is CASSLTGYEQYF. The CDR3 bases are TGTGCCAGCAGCTTGACAGGGTACGAGCAGTACTTC. J is TRBJ2-7 and V is TRBV2; 7 positions agree with TRBD1. Per germline, CDR1 SNHLY and CDR2 FYNNEI. The trim removed 6 bases at V and 4 bases at J, leaving 3 bases unmatched. The CDR3 spans 12 residues.

This chain joins TRBV5-1 and TRBJ1-6, with TRBD1 as a possible D gene (5 bases). Per germline, CDR1 SGHRS and CDR2 YFSETQ. V was shortened by 3 bases and J by 12 bases, with 13 bases between the two germline ends. CDR3 length: 13 amino acids. In DNA, the CDR3 is TGCGCCAGCAGCTCCCGGGGCAGCGAACCCCTCCACTTT. The encoded protein is CASSSRGSEPLHF.